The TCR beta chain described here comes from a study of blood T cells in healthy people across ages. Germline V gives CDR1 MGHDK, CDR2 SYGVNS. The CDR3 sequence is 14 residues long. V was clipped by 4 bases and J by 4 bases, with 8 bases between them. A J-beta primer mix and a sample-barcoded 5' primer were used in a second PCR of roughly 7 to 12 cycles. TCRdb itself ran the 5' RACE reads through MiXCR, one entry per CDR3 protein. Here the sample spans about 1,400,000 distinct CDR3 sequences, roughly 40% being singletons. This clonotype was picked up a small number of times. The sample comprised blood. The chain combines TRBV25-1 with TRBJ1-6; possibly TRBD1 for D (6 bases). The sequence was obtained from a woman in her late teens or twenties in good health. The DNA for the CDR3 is TGTGCCAGCAGTGGCAGGGGATATAATTCACCCCTCCACTTT. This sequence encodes CASSGRGYNSPLHF.